This TCR beta chain was captured by sequencing in a study of T cells after yellow fever vaccination. The V end lost 0 bases, the J end lost 7 bases, and 22 bases lay between the germline ends. The CDR3 sequence is 16 residues long. CDR1 is GTSNPN and CDR2 is SVGIG in the germline V gene (reference sequence). Study outcomes and limitations: A weaker but faster secondary response was observed, peaking on day 5 versus 15.

This clonotype has ten or more counts. What it binds is unknown. The authors made TCR cDNA by 5'RACE template switching, adding a universal primer site and UMIs. TCRdb itself ran the 5' RACE reads through MiXCR, one entry per CDR3 protein. The sample holds roughly 140,000 distinct CDR3 sequences, roughly 8.2% seen once. The sequence derives from a man younger than 40 who received the YFV17D yellow fever vaccine. The sample in question was CD4+ T cells sorted from PBMCs, obtained 5 days after the yellow fever booster vaccination. V is TRBV30 and J is TRBJ2-7; a weak D match, TRBD1 (6 bases). Written as DNA, the CDR3 is TGTGCCTGGAGTGTTTCCCTCCTCAGGGGCTCGGGAGAGCAGTACTTC. It yields the protein CAWSVSLLRGSGEQYF.